Reported below is one T cell receptor beta chain. Its specificity is unknown. The sample belongs to a study of T cells in localized non-small cell lung cancer. Germline values: CDR1 ENHRY, CDR2 SYGVKD. V shed 7 bases and J shed 0 bases, with 16 bases lying between them. This CDR3 has 15 residues. Method: immunoSEQ multiplex PCR; TCRdb's copy keeps in-frame clones and lacks some. Of 35,000 to 45,000 clones listed, roughly 86% were seen once; the top ten hold roughly 2.6%. General study points: Uninvolved neighboring lung showed the greatest T cell clonality, exceeding tumor. Out of the top 100 tumor clones, a median roughly 58 were seen in adjacent lung.

This TCR derives from a female donor over 55 with stage I squamous cell lung carcinoma. The rearrangement links TRBV10-3 to TRBJ2-7; D perhaps matches TRBD2 (6 bases). Sequenced here: peripheral blood, sampled before any cancer treatment. The CDR3 protein is CAITDPGLSSYEQYF. Here the CDR3 DNA reads TGTGCCATCACCGACCCGGGACTTAGCTCCTACGAGCAGTACTTC.